This T cell receptor (beta chain) was sequenced in a study of cytomegalovirus exposure and HLA in healthy donors. A word on this clone: Antigen specificity is unknown.

Whole-study findings and limits: It was confirmed in vitro that a few of the CMV-associated chains were specific for CMV antigens. Most TCR sequences were seen very rarely across donors, but some public TCRs occurred in many.

The CDR3 covers 14 residues. Germline assignment: CDR1 MNHNS and CDR2 SASEGT. Vbeta (60) and Jbeta (13) primers were used in the PCR. Method: immunoSEQ multiplex PCR; TCRdb's copy keeps in-frame clones and lacks some. In the table there are around 100,000 clones, approximately 78% of which are singletons. The V and J genes are TRBV6-1 and TRBJ2-5; 7 nucleotides agree with TRBD1. The J call is uncertain, as TRBJ2-7 better fits the DNA end. Sequencing used PBMCs. The receptor's source is a woman between 40 and 55 years old in good health and CMV-seropositive. DNA of the CDR3: TGTGCCAGCAGCGCGTTGACAGGGAACCACGAGCAGTACTTC. Translation: CASSALTGNHEQYF.